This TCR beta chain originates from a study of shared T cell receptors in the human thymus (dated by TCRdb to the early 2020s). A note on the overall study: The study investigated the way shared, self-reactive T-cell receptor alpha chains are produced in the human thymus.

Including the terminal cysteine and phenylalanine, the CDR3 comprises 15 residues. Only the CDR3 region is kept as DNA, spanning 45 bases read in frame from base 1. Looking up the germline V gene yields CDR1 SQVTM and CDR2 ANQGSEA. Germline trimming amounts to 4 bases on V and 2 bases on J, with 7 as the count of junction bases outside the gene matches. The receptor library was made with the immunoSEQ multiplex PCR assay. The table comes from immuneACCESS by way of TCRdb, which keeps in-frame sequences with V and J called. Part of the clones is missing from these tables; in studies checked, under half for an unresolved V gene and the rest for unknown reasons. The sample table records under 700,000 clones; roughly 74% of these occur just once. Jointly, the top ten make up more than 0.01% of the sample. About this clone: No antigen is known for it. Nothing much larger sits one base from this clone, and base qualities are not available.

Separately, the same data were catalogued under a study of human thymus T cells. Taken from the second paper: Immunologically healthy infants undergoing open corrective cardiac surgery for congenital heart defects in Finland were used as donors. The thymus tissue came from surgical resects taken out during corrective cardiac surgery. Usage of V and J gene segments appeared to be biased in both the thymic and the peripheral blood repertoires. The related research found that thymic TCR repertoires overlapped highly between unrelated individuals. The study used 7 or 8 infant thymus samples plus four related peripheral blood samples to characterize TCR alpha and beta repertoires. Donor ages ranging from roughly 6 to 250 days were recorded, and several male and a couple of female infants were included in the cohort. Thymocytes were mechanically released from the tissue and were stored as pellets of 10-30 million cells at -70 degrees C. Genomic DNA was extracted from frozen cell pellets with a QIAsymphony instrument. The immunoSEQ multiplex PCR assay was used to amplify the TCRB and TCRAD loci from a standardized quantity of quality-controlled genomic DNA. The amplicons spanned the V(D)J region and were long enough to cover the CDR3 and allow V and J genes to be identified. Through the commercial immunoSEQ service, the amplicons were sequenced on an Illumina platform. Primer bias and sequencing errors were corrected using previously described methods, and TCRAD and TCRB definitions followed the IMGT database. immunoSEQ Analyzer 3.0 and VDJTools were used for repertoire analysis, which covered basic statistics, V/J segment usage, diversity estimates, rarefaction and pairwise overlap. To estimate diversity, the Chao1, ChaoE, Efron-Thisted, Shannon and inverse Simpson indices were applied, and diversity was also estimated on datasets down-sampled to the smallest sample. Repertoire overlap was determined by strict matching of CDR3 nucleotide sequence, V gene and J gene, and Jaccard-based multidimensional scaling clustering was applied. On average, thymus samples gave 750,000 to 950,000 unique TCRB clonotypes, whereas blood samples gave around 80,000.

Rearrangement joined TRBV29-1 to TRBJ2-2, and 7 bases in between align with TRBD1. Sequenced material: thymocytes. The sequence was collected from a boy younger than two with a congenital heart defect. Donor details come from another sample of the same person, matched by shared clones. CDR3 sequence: CSVVFEGANTGELFF. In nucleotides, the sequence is TGCAGCGTTGTGTTCGAGGGGGCTAACACCGGGGAGCTGTTTTTT.